The T cell receptor (beta chain) described here comes from a study of technical replicates of blood from a handful of donors. TCRdb's copy holds only in-frame clones and misses some; the assay was immunoSEQ multiplex PCR. The data contain approximately 100,000 clones, approximately 96% of them singletons. The germline V and J ends were trimmed by 0 bases and 4 bases, with 13 bases remaining between them. Looked up from germline, CDR1 is SGDLS and CDR2 is YYNGEE. The CDR3 has 15 amino acids. The origin of this receptor is a human donor in good health. Input material: T cells isolated from PBMCs. The chain employs TRBV9 and TRBJ1-2, with D possibly matching TRBD1 (5 bases). The CDR3 region has the DNA TGTGCCAGCAGCGTAGGTTTTGGGGCCAGCTATGGCTACACCTTC. Its translation: CASSVGFGASYGYTF.